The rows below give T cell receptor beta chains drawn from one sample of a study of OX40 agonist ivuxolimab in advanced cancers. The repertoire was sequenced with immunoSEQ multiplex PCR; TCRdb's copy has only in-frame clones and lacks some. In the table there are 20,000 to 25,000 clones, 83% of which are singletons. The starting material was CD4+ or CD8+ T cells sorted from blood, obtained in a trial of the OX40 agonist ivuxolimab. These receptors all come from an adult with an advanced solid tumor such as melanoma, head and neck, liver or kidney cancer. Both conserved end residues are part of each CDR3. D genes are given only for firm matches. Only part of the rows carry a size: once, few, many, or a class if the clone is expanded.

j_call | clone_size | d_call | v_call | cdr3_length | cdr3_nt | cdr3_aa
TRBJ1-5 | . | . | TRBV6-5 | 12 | TGTGCCAGCCGGGACAGCAATCAGCCCCAGCATTTT | CASRDSNQPQHF
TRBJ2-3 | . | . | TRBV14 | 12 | TGTGCCAGCAGCCGAACCAGGGATACGCAGTATTTT | CASSRTRDTQYF
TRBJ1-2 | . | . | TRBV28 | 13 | TGTGCCAGCACTCGTACGTCCGCGGGCGGCTACACCTTC | CASTRTSAGGYTF
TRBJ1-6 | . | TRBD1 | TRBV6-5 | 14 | TGTGCCAGCAGCCCCACAGGGGGGAGTTCACCCCTCCACTTT | CASSPTGGSSPLHF
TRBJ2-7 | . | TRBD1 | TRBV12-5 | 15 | TGTGCTAGTGGCCAGACAGGGTTATCTAACTACGAGCAGTACTTC | CASGQTGLSNYEQYF
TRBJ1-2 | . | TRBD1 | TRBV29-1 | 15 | TGCAGCGTTGAAGACGAAAAGGGGGCGAACTGTGGTTACACCTTC | CSVEDEKGANCGYTF
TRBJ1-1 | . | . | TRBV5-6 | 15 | TGTGCCAGCAGCTTGGTTCGGGGGCAGATGACTGAAGCTTTCTTT | CASSLVRGQMTEAFF
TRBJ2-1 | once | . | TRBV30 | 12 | TGTGCCTGGGGGGGCAGCTACAATGAGCAGTTCTTC | CAWGGSYNEQFF
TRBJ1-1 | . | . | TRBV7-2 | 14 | TGTGCCAGCACCCCAGTGCAGGGCTTGACTGAAGCTTTCTTT | CASTPVQGLTEAFF
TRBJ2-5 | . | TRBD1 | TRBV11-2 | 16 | TGTGCCAGCAGACTATGGCAGGGGGCGCCGTTCGAGACCCAGTACTTC | CASRLWQGAPFETQYF
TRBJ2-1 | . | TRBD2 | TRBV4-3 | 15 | TGCGCCAGCAGCCAAGTAGCGGGGGGATACAATGAGCAGTTCTTC | CASSQVAGGYNEQFF
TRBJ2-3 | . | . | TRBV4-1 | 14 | TGCGCCAGCAGCCAGGGGACGGAGCGAGATACGCAGTATTTT | CASSQGTERDTQYF
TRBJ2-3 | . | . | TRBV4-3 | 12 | TGCGCCAGCAGCCTAGAGGGTGTCACGCAGTATTTT | CASSLEGVTQYF
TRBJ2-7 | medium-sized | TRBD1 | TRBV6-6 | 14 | TGTGCCAGCAGTTGGGGGACAGGAGGCTACGAGCAGTACTTC | CASSWGTGGYEQYF
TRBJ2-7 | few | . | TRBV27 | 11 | TGTGCCAGCAGTTTTGGAGGGGAGGAGTACTTC | CASSFGGEEYF
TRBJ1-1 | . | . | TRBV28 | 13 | TGTGCCAGCAGCTACGACAAGAACACTGAAGCTTTCTTT | CASSYDKNTEAFF
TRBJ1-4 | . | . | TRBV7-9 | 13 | TGTGCCAGCATCGTACAGGGTACTGAAAAACTGTTTTTT | CASIVQGTEKLFF
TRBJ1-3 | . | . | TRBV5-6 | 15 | TGTGCCAGCAGCCTTGACAGCCTCTCTGGAAACACCATATATTTT | CASSLDSLSGNTIYF
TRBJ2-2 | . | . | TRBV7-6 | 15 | TGTGCCAGCAGCTTAATTGACAGTAACACCGGGGAGCTGTTTTTT | CASSLIDSNTGELFF
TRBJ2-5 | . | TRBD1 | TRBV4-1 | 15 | TGCGCCAGCAGCCGGCCAGGGGGCCCGGGAGAGACCCAGTACTTC | CASSRPGGPGETQYF
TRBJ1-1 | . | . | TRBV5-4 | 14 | TGTGCCAGCAGCTTTGGTGGGGGGTACACTGAAGCTTTCTTT | CASSFGGGYTEAFF
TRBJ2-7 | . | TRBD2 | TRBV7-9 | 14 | TGTGCCAGCAGCTGGGGGGGGTCCACCTACGAGCAGTACTTC | CASSWGGSTYEQYF
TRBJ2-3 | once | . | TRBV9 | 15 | TGTGCCAGCAGCGTCTTTAGGGGGGCCTTGGATACGCAGTATTTT | CASSVFRGALDTQYF
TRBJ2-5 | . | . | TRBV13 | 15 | TGTGCCAGCAGCATAAACAGGGGGGGCCGGGAGACCCAGTACTTC | CASSINRGGRETQYF
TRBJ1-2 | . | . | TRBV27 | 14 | TGTGCCAGCAGCCCTCTTGGACTTAGCTATGGCTACACCTTC | CASSPLGLSYGYTF
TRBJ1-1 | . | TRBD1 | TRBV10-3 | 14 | TGTGCCATCAGTGGACAGGGGGCGCGAACTGAAGCTTTCTTT | CAISGQGARTEAFF
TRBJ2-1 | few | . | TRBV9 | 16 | TGTGCCAGCAGCGACCCACGGGGAGGCATTTACAATGAGCAGTTCTTC | CASSDPRGGIYNEQFF
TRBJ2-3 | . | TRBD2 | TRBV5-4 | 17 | TGTGCCAGCAGCCCAGGACTAGCGGGGGGTATGGGAGATACGCAGTATTTT | CASSPGLAGGMGDTQYF
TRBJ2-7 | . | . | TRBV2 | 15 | TGTGCCAGCAGTGAGGGGGGGGCAGGCGCCTACGAGCAGTACTTC | CASSEGGAGAYEQYF
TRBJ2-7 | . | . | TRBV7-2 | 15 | TGTGCCAGCAGCTACGGGGACACTTTTTCCTACGAGCAGTACTTC | CASSYGDTFSYEQYF
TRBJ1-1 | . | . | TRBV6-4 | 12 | TGTGCCAGCAGTGACTCGGCCGGGGAAGCTTTCTTT | CASSDSAGEAFF
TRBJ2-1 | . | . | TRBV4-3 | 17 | TGCGCCAGCAGCCAAGACATCGGGGAGAGCTCCTACAATGAGCAGTTCTTC | CASSQDIGESSYNEQFF